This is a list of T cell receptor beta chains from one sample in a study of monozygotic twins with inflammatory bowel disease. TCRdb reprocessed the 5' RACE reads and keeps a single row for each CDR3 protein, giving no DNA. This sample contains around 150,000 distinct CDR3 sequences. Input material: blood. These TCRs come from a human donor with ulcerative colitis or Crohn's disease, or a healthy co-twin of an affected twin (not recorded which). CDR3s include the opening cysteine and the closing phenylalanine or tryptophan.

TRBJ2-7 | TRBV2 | CASRQRGGLPYEQYF
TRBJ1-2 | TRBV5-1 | CASSLGIEKGYTF
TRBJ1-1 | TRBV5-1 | CASSWPGQGRAEAFF
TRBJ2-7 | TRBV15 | CATSRPGQGVYEQYF
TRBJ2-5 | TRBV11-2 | CASIQTPGTQYF
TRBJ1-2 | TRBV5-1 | CASSHSRTEAYGYTF
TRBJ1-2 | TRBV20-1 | CSASPQLLIYGYTF
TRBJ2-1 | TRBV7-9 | CASSPPSNEQFF
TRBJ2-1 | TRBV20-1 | CSAWTGGSYNEQFF
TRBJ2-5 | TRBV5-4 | CASSTPLDPQETQYF
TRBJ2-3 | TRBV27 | CASSLSIRGSTDTQYF
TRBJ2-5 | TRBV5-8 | CASSQGQGMQETQYF
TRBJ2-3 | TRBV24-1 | CATSEAGRPNTDTQYF
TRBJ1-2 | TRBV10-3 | CAIRGQGGYTF
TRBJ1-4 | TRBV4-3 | CASSQDYRTDLKLFF
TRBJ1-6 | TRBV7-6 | CASSLRSAPYNSPLHF
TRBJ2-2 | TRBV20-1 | CSARDFRWGTGELFF
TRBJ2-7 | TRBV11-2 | CASSLERGLEQYF
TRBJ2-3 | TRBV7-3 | CASSFSGGGDTQYF
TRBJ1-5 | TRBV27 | CASSRGSGNQPQHF
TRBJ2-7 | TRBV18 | CASSLELAGDSYEQYF
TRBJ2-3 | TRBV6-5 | CASSYSGGRLTDTQYF
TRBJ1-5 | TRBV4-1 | CASSRPDVSNQPQHF
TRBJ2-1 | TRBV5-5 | CASSLLTSGDEQFF